This TCR beta chain was sequenced in a study of graft-versus-host responses after intestinal transplantation. Study-wide background: Isolated intestinal, liver-intestinal, or multivisceral transplants had been given to the recipients. For approximately 3 years after anti-thymocyte globulin induction, all recipients took tacrolimus and steroids.

Findings and limits, study-wide: Peak levels of circulating GvH clones tracked with early post-transplant HvG declines. Patients who carried graft-donor T cell macrochimerism also had high graft-versus-host to host-versus-graft clonal ratios in their allografts.

This clone showed up just a few times. No antigen is known for it. In the same sample, other DNA sequences code for this CDR3. Trimming left V 0 bases short and J 7 bases short, with 10 bases between. Germline CDR1 is SGDLS and CDR2 is YYNGEE. CDR3 length equals 14 residues. TCRdb keeps only in-frame clones here, not all; method: immunoSEQ multiplex PCR. The table shows approximately 130,000 clones, with approximately 90% occurring only once. The genes are TRBV9 and TRBJ2-2; a possible D gene is TRBD1 (7 bases). The receptor was derived from a human donor who received an intestinal transplant. The sample consisted of unstimulated CD4+ T cells sorted from spleen or lymph node cells, taken before intestinal transplant. DNA of the CDR3: TGTGCCAGCAGCGTAGTGCAGGGGGGCGGGGAGCTGTTTTTT. Residues: CASSVVQGGGELFF.